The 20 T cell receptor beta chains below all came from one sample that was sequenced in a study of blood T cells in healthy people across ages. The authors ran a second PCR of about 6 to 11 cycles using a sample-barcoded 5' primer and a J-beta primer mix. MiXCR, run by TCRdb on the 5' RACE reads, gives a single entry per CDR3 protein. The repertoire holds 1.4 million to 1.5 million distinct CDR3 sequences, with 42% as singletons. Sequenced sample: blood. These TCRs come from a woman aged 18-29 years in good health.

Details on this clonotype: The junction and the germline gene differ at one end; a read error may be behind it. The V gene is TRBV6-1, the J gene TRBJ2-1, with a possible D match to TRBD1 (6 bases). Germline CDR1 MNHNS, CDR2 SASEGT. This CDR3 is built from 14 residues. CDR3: CASSEGRDNNEQFF. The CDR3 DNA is TGTGCCAGCAGCGAAGGAAGGGACAACAATGAGCAGTTCTTC.

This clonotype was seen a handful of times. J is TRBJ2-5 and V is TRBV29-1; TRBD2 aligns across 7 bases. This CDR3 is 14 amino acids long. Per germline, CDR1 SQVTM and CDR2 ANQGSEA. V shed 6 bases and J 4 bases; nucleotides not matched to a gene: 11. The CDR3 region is CSVFGLGVGETQYF. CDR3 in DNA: TGCAGCGTCTTTGGACTAGGGGTCGGAGAGACCCAGTACTTC. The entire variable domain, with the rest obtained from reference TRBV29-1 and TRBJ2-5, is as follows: SAVISQKPSRDICQRGTSLTIQCQVDSQVTMMFWYRQQPGQSLTLIATANQGSEATYESGFVIDKFPISRPNLTFSTLTVSNMSPEDSSIYLCSVFGLGVGETQYFGPGTRLLVL.

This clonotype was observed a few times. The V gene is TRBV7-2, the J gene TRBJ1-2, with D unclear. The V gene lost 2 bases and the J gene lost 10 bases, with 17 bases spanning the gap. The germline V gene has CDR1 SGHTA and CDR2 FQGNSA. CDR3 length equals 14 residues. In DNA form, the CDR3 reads TGTGCCAGCAGCTTAAGTGGGTCATCCTGGGACTACACCTTC. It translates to CASSLSGSSWDYTF.

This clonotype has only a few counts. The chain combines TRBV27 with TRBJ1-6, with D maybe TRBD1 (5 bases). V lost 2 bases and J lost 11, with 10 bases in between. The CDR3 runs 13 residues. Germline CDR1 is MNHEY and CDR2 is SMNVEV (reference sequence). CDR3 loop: CASSLQGRTPLHF. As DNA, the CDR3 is TGTGCCAGCAGTTTACAGGGTCGGACACCCCTCCACTTT.

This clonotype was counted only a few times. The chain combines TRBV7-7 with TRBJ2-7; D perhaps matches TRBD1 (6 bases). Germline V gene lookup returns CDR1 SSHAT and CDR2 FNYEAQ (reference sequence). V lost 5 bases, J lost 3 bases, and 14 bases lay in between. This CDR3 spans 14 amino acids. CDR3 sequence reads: CASSPGAGVYEQYF. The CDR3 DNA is TGTGCCAGCAGCCCTGGGGCAGGGGTCTACGAGCAGTACTTC.

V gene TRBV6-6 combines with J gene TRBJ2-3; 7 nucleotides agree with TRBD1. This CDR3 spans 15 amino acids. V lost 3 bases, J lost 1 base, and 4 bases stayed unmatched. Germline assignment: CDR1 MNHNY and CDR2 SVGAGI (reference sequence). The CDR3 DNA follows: TGTGCCAGCAGTTATCTAGGACAGGGCACAGATACGCAGTATTTT. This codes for CASSYLGQGTDTQYF.

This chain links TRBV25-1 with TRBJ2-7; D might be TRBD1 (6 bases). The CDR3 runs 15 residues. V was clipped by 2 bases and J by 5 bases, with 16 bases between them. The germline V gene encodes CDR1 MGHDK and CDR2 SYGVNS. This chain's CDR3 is CASSESRGYDDEQYF. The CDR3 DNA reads TGTGCCAGCAGTGAAAGCAGGGGCTATGACGACGAGCAGTACTTC.

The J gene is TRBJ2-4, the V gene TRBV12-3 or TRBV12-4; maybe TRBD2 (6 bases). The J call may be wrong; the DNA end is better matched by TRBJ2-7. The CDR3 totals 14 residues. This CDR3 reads CASRVSGAGDEQYF. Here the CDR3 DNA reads TGTGCCAGCAGAGTTAGCGGAGCGGGCGACGAGCAGTACTTC.

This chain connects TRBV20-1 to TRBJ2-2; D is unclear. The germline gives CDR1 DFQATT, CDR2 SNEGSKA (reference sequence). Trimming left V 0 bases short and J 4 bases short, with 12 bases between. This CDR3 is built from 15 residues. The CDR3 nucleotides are TGCAGTGCTAGAGATCCCGCTAGAGGCACCGGGGAGCTGTTTTTT. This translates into CSARDPARGTGELFF.

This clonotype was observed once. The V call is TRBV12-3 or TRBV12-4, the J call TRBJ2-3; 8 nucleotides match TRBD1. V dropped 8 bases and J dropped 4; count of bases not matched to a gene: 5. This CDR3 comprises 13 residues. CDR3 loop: CASLYRGSDTQYF. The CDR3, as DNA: TGTGCCAGCCTTTACAGGGGGTCAGATACGCAGTATTTT.

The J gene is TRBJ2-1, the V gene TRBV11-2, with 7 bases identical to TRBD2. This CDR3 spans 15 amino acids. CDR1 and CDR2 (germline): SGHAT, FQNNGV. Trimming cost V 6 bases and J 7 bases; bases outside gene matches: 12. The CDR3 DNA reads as TGTGCCAGCAGGGGAGATGGACTAGTCCGGAATGAGCAGTTCTTC. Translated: CASRGDGLVRNEQFF.

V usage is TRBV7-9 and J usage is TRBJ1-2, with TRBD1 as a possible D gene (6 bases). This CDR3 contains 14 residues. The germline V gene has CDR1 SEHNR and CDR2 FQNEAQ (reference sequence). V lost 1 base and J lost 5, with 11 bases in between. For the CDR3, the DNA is TGTGCCAGCAGCTTAGTTATGGGGGCATATGGCTACACCTTC. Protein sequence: CASSLVMGAYGYTF.

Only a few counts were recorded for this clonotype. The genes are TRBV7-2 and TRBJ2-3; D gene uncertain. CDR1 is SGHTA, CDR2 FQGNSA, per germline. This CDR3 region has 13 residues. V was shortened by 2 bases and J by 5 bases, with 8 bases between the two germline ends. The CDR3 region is CASSLTWGDTQYF. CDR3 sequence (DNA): TGTGCCAGCAGCTTAACGTGGGGAGATACGCAGTATTTT. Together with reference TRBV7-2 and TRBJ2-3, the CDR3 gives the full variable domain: GAGVSQSPSNKVTEKGKDVELRCDPISGHTALYWYRQSLGQGLEFLIYFQGNSAPDKSGLPSDRFSAERTGGSVSTLTIQRTQQEDSAVYLCASSLTWGDTQYFGPGTRLTVL.

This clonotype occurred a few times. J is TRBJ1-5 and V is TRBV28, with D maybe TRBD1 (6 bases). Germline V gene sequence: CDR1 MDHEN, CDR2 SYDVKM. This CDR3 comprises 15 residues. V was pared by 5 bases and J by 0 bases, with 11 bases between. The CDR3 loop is CASSLVDSSNQPQHF. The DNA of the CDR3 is TGTGCCAGCAGTCTAGTGGACAGTAGCAATCAGCCCCAGCATTTT. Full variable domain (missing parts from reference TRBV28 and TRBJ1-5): DVKVTQSSRYLVKRTGEKVFLECVQDMDHENMFWYRQDPGLGLRLIYFSYDVKMKEKGDIPEGYSVSREKKERFSLILESASTNQTSMYLCASSLVDSSNQPQHFGDGTRLSIL.

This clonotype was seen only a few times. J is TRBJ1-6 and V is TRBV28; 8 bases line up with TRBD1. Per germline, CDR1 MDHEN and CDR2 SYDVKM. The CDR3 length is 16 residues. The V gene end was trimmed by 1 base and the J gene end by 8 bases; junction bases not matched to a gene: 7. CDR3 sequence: CASSLLAGGRDSPLHF. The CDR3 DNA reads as TGTGCCAGCAGTTTATTGGCAGGGGGCAGGGATTCACCCCTCCACTTT.

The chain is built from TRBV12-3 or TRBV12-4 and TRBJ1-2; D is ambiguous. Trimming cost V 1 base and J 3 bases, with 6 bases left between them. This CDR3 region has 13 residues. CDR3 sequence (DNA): TGTGCCAGCAGTTTAGAAAGGGACTATGGCTACACCTTC. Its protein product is CASSLERDYGYTF.

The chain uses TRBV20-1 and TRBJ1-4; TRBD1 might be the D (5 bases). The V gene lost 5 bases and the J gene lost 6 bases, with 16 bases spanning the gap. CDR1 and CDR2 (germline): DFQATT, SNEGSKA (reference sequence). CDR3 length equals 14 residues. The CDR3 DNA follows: TGCAGTGCTCAGGGAGTCGACGAGTATGAAAAACTGTTTTTT. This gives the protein CSAQGVDEYEKLFF.

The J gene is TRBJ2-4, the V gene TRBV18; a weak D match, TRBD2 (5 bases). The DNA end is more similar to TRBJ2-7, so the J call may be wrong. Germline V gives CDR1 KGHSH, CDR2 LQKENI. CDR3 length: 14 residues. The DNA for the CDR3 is TGTGCCAGCTCACCACGTAGCGATACCTACGAGCAGTACTTC. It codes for CASSPRSDTYEQYF.

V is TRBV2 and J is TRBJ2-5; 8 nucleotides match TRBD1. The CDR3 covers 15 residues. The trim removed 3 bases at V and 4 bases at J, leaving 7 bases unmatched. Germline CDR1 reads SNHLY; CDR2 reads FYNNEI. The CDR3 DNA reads TGTGCCAGCAGTGAGCAGGGGGCCGTAGGAGAGACCCAGTACTTC. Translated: CASSEQGAVGETQYF.

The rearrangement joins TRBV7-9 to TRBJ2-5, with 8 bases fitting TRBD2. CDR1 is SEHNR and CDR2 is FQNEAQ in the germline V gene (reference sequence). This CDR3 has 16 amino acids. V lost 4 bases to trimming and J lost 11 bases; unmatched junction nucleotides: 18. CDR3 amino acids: CASSSPWRGDHNEQYF. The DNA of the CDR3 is TGTGCCAGCAGCTCCCCTTGGCGGGGGGATCACAATGAGCAGTACTTC. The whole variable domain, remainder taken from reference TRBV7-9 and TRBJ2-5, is DTGVSQNPRHKITKRGQNVTFRCDPISEHNRLYWYRQTLGQGPEFLTYFQNEAQLEKSRLLSDRFSAERPKGSFSTLEIQRTEQGDSAMYLCASSSPWRGDHNEQYFGPGTRLLVL.